This T cell receptor (beta chain) was sequenced for a study of T cell responses to AZD1222 COVID-19 vaccine. General observations from the study: White British donors predominated, females outnumbered males, and clonal diversity was possibly underestimated. Every sample of the repertoires postdated the peak T cell response.

Germline values: CDR1 SQVTM, CDR2 ANQGSEA. CDR3 length: 14 amino acids. Trimming took 3 bases from V and 4 from J, leaving 12 bases between them. Produced via immunoSEQ multiplex PCR; TCRdb's table is partial and in-frame only. The table includes under 200,000 clones, just over 90% detected once. For this clone: Its antigen is unknown.

This chain joins TRBV29-1 and TRBJ2-2, with TRBD1 as a possible D gene (6 bases). The clonotype was recovered from an adult who received the MenACWY meningococcal vaccine as a control. The sequences come from peripheral blood, collected 28 days after the second dose of the MenACWY control vaccine. The CDR3 loop reads CSVDLGARTGELFF. CDR3 coding DNA: TGCAGCGTTGATCTGGGGGCGCGCACCGGGGAGCTGTTTTTT.